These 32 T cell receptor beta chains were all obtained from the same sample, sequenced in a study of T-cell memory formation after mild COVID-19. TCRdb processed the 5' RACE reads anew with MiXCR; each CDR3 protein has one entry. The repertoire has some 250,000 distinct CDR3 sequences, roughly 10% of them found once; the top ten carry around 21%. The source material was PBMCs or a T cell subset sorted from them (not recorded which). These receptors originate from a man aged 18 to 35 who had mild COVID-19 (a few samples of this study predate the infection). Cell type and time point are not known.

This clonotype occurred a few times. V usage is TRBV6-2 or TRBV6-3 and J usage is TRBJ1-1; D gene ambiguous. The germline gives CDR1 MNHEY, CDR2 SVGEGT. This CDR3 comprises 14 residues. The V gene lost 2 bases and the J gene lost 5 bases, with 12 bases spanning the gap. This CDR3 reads CASSYVPGMTEAFF. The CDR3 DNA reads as TGTGCCAGCAGTTACGTCCCGGGGATGACTGAAGCTTTCTTT.

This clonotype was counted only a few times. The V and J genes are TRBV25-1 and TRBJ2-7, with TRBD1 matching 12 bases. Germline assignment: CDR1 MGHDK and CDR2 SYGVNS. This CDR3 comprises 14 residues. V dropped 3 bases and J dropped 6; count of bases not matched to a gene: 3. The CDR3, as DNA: TGTGCCAGCAGTGACCGGGACAGGGGGCGCGAGCAGTACTTC. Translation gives CASSDRDRGREQYF.

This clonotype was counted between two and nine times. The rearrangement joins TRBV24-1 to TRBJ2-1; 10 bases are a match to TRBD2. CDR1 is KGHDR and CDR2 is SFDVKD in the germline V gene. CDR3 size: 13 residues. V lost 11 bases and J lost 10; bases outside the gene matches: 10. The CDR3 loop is CAIRAGGQEEQFF. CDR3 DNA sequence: TGTGCCATCCGAGCGGGGGGGCAGGAGGAGCAGTTCTTC.

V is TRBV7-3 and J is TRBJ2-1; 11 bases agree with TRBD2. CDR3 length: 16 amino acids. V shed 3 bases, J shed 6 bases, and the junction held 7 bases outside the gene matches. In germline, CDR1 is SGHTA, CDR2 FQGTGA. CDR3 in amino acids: CASSFRLAGLSNEQFF. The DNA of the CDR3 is TGTGCCAGCAGCTTCAGACTAGCGGGGCTGAGCAATGAGCAGTTCTTC.

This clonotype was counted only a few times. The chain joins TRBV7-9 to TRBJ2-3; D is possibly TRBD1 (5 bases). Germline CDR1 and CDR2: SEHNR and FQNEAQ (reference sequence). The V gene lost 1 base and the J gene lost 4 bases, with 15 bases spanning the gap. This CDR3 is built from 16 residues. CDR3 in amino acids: CASSLGGARVADTQYF. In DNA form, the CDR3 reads TGTGCCAGCAGCTTAGGTGGGGCACGAGTCGCAGATACGCAGTATTTT.

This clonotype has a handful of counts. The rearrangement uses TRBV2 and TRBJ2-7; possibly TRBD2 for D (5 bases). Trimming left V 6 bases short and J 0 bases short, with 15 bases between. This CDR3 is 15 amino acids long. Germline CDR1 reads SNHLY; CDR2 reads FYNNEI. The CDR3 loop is CASSPEAGSSYEQYF. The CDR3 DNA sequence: TGTGCCAGCAGCCCCGAGGCGGGCAGCTCCTACGAGCAGTACTTC.

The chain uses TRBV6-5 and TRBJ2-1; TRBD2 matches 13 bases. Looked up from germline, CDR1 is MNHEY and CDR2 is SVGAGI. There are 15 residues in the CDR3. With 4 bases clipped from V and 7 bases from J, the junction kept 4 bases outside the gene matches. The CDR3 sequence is CASSSLTSGGNEQFF. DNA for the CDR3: TGTGCCAGCAGTTCATTGACTAGCGGGGGGAATGAGCAGTTCTTC.

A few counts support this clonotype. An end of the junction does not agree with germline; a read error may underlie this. CDR3 DNA sequence: TGTGCCAGCAGCCCGCTCTGGAGTGATAACACTCAGTACTTC. It translates to CASSPLWSDNTQYF. The rearrangement links TRBV3-1 to TRBJ2-4; D is uncertain. The germline gives CDR1 LGHDT, CDR2 YNNKEL (reference sequence). CDR3 size: 14 residues.

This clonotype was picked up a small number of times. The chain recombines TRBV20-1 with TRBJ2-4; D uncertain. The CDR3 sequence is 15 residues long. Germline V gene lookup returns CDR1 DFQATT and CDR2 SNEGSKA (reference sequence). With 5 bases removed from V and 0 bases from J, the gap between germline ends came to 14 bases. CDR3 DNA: TGCAGTGCTGGGCCCCAAGCGACAGCCAAAAACATTCAGTACTTC. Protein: CSAGPQATAKNIQYF.

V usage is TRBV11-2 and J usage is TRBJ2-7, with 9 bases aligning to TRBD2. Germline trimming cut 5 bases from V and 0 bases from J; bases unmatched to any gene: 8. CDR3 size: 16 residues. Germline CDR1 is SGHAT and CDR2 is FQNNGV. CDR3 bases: TGTGCCAGCAGCGCCCTGACTAGCGGAAGCTCCTACGAGCAGTACTTC. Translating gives CASSALTSGSSYEQYF. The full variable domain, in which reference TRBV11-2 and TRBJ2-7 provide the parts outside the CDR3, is EAGVAQSPRYKIIEKRQSVAFWCNPISGHATLYWYQQILGQGPKLLIQFQNNGVVDDSQLPKDRFSAERLKGVDSTLKIQPAKLEDSAVYLCASSALTSGSSYEQYFGPGTRLTVT.

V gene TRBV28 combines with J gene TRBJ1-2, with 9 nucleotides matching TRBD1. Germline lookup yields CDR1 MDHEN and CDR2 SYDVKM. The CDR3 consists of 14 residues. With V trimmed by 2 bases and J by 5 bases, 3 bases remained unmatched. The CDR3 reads CASSLPGQGYGYTF. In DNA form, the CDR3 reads TGTGCCAGCAGTTTACCGGGACAGGGATATGGCTACACCTTC.

The CDR3 here is CASSSRDRGIGNTIYF. DNA for the CDR3: TGTGCCAGCAGTTCGCGGGACCGCGGAATTGGAAACACCATATATTTT. The chain employs TRBV6-6 and TRBJ1-3; the D gene is possibly TRBD1 (5 bases). The length of the CDR3 is 16 residues. V was pared by 4 bases and J by 3 bases, with 16 bases between. From germline, CDR1 is MNHNY and CDR2 SVGAGI (reference sequence).

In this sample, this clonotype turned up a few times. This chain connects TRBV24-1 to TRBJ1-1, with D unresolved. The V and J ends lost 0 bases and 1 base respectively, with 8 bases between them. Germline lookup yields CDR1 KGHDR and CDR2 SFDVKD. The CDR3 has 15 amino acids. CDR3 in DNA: TGTGCCACCAGTGATTTGGGACCGACGAACACTGAAGCTTTCTTT. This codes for CATSDLGPTNTEAFF.

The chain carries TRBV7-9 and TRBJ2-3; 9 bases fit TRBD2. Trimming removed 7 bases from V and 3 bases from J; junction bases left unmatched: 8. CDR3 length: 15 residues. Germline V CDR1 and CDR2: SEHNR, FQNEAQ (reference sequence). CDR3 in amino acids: CASTEAGGSTDTQYF. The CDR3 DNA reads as TGTGCCAGCACCGAAGCGGGGGGTTCAACAGATACGCAGTATTTT.

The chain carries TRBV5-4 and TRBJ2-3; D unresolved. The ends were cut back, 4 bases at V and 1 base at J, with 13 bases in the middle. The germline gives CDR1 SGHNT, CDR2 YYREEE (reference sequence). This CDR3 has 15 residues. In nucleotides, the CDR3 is TGTGCCAGCAGCGAAGGACCTACGGGCACAGATACGCAGTATTTT. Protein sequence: CASSEGPTGTDTQYF.

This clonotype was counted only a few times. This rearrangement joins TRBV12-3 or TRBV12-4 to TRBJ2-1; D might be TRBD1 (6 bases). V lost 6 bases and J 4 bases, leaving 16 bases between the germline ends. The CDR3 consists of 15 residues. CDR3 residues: CASRVGTSTYNEQFF. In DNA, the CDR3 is TGTGCCAGCAGGGTAGGGACATCCACTTACAATGAGCAGTTCTTC.

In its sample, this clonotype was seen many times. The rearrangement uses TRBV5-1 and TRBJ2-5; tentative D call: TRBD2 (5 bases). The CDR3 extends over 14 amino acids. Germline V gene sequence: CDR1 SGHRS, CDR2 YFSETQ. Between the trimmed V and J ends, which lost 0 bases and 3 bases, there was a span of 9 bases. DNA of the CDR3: TGCGCCAGCAGCTTGGGCGGACTGAAAGAGACCCAGTACTTC. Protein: CASSLGGLKETQYF.

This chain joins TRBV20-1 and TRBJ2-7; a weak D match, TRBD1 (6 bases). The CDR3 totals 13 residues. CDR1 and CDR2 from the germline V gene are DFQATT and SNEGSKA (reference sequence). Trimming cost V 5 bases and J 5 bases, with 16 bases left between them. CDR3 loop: CSALPGHPNEQYF. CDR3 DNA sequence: TGCAGTGCTCTACCGGGACACCCCAACGAGCAGTACTTC.

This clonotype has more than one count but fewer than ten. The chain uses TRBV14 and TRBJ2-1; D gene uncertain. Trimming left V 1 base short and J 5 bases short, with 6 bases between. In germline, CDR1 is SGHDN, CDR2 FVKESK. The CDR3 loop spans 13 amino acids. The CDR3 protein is CASSQGADNEQFF. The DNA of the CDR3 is TGTGCCAGCAGCCAAGGGGCGGACAATGAGCAGTTCTTC.

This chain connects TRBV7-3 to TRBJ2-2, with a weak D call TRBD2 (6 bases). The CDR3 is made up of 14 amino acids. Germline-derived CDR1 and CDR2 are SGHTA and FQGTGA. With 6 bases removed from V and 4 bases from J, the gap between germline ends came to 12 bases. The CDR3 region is CASRDKAGTGELFF. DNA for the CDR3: TGTGCCAGCAGAGACAAAGCGGGCACCGGGGAGCTGTTTTTT.

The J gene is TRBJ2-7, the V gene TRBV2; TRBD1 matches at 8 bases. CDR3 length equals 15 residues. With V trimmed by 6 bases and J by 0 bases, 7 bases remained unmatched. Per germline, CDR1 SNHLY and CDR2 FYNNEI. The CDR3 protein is CASSVNRGSSYEQYV. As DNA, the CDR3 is TGTGCCAGCAGCGTGAACAGGGGGAGCTCCTACGAGCAGTACGTC.

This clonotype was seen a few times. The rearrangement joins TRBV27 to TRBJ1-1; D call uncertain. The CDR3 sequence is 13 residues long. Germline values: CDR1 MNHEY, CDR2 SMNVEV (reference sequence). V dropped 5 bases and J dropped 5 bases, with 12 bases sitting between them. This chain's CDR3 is CASSLTRWTEAFF. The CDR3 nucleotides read TGTGCCAGCAGTCTAACTAGGTGGACTGAAGCTTTCTTT.

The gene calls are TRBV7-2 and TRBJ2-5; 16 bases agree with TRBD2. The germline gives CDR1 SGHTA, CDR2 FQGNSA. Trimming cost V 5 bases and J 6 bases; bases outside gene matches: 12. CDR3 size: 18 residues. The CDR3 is CASSLSGTSGGAGQTQYF. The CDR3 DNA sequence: TGTGCCAGCAGCCTTTCCGGGACTAGCGGGGGGGCCGGCCAGACCCAGTACTTC.

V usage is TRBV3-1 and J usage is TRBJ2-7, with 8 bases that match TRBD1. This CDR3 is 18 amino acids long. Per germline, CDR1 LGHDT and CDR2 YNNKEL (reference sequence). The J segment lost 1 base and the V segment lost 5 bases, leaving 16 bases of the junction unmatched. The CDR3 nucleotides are TGTGCCAGCAGCGACGACAGGGGCCCCAACATCGATTCCTACGAGCAGTACTTC. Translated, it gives CASSDDRGPNIDSYEQYF.

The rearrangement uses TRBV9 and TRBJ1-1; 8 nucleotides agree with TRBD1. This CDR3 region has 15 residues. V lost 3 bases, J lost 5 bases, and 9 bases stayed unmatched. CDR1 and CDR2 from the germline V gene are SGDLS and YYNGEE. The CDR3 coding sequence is TGTGCCAGCAGCGCGAGCCACAGGGGGAAAACTGAAGCTTTCTTT. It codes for CASSASHRGKTEAFF.

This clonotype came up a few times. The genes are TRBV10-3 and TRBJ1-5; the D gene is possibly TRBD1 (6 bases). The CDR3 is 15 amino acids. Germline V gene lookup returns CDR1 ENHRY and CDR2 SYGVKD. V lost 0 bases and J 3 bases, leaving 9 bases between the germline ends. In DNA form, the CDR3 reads TGTGCCATCAGTGAGTCGGGGGCAGACAATCAGCCCCAGCATTTT. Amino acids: CAISESGADNQPQHF.

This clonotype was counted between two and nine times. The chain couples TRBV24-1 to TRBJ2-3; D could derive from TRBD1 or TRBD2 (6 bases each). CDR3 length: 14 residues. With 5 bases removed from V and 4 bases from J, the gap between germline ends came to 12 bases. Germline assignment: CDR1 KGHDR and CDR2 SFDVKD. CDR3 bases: TGTGCCACCAGTGCCTGGGGGGCCCCAGATACGCAGTATTTT. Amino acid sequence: CATSAWGAPDTQYF.

The CDR3 reads CASSLGVGGTEAFF. Here the CDR3 DNA reads TGCGCCAGCAGCTTGGGCGTGGGTGGAACTGAAGCTTTCTTT. This chain joins TRBV5-1 and TRBJ1-1; D not resolved. The V and J ends lost 0 bases and 5 bases respectively, with 11 bases between them. The V gene's germline CDR1 is SGHRS and CDR2 YFSETQ. The CDR3 contains 14 residues.

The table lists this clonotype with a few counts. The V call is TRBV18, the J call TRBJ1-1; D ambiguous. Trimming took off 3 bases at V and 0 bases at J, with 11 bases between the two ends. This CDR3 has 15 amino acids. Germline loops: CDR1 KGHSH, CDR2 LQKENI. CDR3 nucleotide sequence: TGTGCCAGCTCACCCCTAGGTATGATGAACACTGAAGCTTTCTTT. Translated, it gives CASSPLGMMNTEAFF.

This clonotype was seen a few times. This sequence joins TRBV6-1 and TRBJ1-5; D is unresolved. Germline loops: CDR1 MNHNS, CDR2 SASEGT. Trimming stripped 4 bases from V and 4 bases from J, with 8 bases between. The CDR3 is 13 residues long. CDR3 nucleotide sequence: TGTGCCAGCAGTGTGACGGGTAATCAGCCCCAGCATTTT. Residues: CASSVTGNQPQHF.

This CDR3 is CASSHTSYNEQFF. CDR3 bases: TGTGCCAGCAGCCACACAAGTTACAATGAGCAGTTCTTC. This chain connects TRBV12-3 or TRBV12-4 to TRBJ2-1; unclear D gene. This CDR3 is 13 amino acids long. V lost 6 bases, J lost 4 bases, and 10 bases lay in between.

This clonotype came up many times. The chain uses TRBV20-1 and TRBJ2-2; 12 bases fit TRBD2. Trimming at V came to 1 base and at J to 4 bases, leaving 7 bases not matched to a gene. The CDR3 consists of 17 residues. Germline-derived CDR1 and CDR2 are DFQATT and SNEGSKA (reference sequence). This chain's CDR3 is CSARGPSGGAGTGELFF. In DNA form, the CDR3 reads TGCAGTGCTAGAGGTCCTAGCGGGGGGGCCGGCACCGGGGAGCTGTTTTTT.